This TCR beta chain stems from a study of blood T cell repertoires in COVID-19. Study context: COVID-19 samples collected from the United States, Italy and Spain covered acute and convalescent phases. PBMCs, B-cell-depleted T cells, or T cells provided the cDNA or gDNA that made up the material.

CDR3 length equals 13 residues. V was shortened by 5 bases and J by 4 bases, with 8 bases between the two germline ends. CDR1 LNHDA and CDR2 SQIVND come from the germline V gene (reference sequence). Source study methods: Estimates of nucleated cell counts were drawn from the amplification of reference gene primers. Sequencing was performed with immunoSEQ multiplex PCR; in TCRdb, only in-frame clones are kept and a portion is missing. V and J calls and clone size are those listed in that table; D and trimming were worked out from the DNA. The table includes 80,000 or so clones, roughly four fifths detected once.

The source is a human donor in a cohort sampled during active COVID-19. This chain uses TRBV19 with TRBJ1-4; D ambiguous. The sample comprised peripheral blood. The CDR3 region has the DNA TGTGCCAGTAGTCCCTCGGTTAATGAAAAACTGTTTTTT. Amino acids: CASSPSVNEKLFF.